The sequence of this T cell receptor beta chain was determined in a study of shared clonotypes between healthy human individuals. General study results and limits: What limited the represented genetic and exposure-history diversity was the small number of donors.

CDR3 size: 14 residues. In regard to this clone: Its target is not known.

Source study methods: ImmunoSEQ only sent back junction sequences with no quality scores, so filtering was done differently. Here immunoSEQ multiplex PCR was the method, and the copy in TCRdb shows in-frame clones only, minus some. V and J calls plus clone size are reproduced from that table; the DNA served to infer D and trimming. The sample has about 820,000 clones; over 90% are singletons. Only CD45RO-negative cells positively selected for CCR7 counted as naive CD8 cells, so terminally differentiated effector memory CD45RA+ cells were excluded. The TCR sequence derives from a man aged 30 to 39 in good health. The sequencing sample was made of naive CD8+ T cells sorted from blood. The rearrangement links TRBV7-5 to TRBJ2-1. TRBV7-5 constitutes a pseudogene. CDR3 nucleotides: TGTGCCAGAAGCAAAGGGGGAGGGGGCGGTGAGCAGTTCTTC. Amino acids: CARSKGGGGGEQFF.